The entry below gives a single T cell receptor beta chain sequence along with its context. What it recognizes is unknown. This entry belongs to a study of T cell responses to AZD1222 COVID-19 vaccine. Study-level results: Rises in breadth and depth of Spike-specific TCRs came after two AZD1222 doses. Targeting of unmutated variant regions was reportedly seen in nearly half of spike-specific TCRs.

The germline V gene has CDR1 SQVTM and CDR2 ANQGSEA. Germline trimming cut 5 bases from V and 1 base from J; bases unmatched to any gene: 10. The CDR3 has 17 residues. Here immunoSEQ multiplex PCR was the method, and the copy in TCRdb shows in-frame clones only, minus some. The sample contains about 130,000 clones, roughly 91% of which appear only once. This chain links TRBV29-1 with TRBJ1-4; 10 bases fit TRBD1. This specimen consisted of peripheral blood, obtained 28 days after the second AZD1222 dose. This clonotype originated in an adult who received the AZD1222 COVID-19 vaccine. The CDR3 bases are TGCAGCGTTCTTGGGACAGGGGCGTCGGGAACTAATGAAAAACTGTTTTTT. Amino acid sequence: CSVLGTGASGTNEKLFF.